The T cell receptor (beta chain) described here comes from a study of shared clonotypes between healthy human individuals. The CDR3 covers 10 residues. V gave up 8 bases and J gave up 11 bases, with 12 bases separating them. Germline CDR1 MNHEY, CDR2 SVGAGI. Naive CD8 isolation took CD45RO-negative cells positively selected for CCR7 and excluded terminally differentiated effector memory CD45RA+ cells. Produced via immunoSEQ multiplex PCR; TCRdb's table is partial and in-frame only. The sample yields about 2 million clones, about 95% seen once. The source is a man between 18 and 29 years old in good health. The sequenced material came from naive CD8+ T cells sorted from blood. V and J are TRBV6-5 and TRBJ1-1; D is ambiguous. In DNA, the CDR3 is TGTGCCAGCGTGGCTATCGAGGCTTTCTTT. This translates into CASVAIEAFF.